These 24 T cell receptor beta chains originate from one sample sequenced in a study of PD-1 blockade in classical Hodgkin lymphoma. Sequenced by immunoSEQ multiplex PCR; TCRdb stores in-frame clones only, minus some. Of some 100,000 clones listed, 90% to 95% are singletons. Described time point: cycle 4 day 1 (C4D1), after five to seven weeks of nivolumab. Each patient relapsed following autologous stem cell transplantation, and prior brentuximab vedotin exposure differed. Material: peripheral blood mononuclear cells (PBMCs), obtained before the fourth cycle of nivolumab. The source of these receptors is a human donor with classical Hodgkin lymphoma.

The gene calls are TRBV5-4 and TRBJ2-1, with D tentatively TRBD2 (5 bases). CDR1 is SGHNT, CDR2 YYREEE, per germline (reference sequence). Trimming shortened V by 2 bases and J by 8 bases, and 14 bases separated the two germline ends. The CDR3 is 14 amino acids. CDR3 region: CASSFSVFVDEQFF. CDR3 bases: TGTGCCAGCAGCTTTAGCGTATTCGTGGATGAGCAGTTCTTC.

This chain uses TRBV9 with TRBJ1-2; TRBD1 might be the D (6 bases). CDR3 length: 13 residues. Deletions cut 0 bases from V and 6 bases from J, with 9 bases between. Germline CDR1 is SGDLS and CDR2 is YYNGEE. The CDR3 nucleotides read TGTGCCAGCAGCGTAGTGAACAGGGATGGCTACACCTTC. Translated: CASSVVNRDGYTF.

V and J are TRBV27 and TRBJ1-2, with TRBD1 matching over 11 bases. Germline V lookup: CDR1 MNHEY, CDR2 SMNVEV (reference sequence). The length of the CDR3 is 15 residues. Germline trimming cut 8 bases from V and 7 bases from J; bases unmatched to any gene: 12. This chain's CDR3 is CASLSSGTGGSGYTF. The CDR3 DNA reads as TGTGCCAGCCTTTCCTCCGGGACAGGGGGAAGTGGCTACACCTTC.

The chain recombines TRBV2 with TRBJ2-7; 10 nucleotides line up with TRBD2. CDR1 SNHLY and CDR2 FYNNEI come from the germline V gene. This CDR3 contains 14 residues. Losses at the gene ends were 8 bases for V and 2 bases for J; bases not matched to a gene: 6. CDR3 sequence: CASEKAGGTYEQYF. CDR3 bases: TGTGCCAGCGAAAAAGCGGGAGGGACCTACGAGCAGTACTTC.

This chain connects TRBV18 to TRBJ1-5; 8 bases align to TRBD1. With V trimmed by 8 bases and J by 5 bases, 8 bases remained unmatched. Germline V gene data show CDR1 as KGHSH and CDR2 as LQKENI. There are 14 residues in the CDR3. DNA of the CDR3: TGTGCCAGCGGGAATGGACAGGGCTATCAGCCCCAGCATTTT. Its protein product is CASGNGQGYQPQHF. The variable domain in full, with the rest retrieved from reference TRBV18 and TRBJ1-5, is NAGVMQNPRHLVRRRGQEARLRCSPMKGHSHVYWYRQLPEEGLKFMVYLQKENIIDESGMPKERFSAEFPKEGPSILRIQQVVRGDSAAYFCASGNGQGYQPQHFGDGTRLSIL.

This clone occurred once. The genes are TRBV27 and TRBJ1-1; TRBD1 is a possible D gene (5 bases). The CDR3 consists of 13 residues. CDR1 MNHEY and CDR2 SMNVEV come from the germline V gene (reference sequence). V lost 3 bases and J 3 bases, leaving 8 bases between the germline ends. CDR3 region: CASSFGGDTEAFF. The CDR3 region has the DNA TGTGCCAGCAGTTTCGGGGGAGACACTGAAGCTTTCTTT.

CDR3 region: CASSLSLNTEAFF. In DNA form, the CDR3 reads TGTGCCAGCAGCTTATCATTGAACACTGAAGCTTTCTTT. This sequence joins TRBV11-1 and TRBJ1-1; no definite D call. The CDR3 runs to 13 residues. Germline-derived CDR1 and CDR2 are SGHAT and FQDESV (reference sequence). V lost 2 bases and J 0 bases, leaving 4 bases between the germline ends.

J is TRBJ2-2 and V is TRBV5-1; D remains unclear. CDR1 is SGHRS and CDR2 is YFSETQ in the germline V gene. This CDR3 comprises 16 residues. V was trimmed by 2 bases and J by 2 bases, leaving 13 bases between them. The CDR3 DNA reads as TGCGCCAGCAGCTTAGAACATCCTGATAACACCGGGGAGCTGTTTTTT. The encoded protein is CASSLEHPDNTGELFF.

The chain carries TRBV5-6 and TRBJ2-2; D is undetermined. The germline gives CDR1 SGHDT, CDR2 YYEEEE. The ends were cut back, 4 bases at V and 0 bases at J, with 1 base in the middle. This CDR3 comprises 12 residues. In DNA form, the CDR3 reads TGTGCCAGCAGCCCGAACACCGGGGAGCTGTTTTTT. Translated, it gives CASSPNTGELFF.

The CDR3 here is CASSLQLAAQETQYF. CDR3 DNA sequence: TGTGCCAGCAGTCTACAACTAGCGGCCCAAGAGACCCAGTACTTC. V gene TRBV28 combines with J gene TRBJ2-5, with TRBD2 identical over 8 bases. The V and J ends lost 5 bases and 1 base, in that order; junction bases with no gene match: 6. The CDR3 length is 15 residues. CDR1 MDHEN and CDR2 SYDVKM come from the germline V gene.

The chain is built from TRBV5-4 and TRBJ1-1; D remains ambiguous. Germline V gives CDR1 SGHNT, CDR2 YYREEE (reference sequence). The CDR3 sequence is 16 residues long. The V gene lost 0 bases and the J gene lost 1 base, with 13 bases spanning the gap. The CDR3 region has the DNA TGTGCCAGCAGCTTGGTTGGGCCCCCGGGGAACACTGAAGCTTTCTTT. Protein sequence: CASSLVGPPGNTEAFF. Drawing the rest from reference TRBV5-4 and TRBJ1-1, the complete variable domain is ETGVTQSPTHLIKTRGQQVTLRCSSQSGHNTVSWYQQALGQGPQFIFQYYREEENGRGNFPPRFSGLQFPNYSSELNVNALELDDSALYLCASSLVGPPGNTEAFFGQGTRLTVV.

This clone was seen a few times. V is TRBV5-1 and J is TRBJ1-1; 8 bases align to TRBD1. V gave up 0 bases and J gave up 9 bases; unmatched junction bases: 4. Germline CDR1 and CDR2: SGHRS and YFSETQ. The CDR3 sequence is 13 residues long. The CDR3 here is CASSLVGQGQAFF. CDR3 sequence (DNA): TGCGCCAGCAGCTTGGTCGGACAGGGTCAAGCTTTCTTT. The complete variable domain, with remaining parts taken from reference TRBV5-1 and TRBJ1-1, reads KAGVTQTPRYLIKTRGQQVTLSCSPISGHRSVSWYQQTPGQGLQFLFEYFSETQRNKGNFPGRFSGRQFSNSRSEMNVSTLELGDSALYLCASSLVGQGQAFFGQGTRLTVV.

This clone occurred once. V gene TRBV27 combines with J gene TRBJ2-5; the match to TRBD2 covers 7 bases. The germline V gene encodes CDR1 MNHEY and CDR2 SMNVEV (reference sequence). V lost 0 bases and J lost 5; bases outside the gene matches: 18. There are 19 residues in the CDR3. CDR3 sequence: CASSLSGPALAPRRETQYF. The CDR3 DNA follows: TGTGCCAGCAGTTTATCGGGGCCGGCACTAGCGCCCCGCAGGGAGACCCAGTACTTC.

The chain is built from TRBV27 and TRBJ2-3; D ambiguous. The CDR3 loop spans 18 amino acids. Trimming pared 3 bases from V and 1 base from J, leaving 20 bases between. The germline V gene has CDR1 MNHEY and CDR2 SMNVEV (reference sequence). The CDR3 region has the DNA TGTGCCAGCAGTTTTCGCCGGCATGGGGATCGTCGCACAGATACGCAGTATTTT. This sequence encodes CASSFRRHGDRRTDTQYF.

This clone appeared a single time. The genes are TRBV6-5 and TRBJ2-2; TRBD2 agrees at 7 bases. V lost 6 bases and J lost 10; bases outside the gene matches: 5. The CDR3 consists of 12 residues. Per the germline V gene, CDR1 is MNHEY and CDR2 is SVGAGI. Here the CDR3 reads CASSQAGKELFF. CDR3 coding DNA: TGTGCCAGCAGCCAAGCGGGAAAGGAGCTGTTTTTT.

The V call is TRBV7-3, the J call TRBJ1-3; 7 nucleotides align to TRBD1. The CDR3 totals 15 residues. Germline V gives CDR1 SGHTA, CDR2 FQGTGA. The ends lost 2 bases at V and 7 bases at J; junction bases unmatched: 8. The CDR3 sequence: CASSLEGGRANTIYF. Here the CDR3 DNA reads TGTGCCAGCAGCTTAGAAGGGGGCCGGGCGAACACCATATATTTT.

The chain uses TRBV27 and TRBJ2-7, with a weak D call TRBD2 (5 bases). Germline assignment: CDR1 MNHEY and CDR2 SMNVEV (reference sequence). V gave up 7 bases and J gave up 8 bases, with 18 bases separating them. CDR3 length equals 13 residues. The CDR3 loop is CASNDMGGSKQYF. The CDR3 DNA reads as TGTGCCAGCAATGACATGGGCGGGTCGAAGCAGTACTTC.

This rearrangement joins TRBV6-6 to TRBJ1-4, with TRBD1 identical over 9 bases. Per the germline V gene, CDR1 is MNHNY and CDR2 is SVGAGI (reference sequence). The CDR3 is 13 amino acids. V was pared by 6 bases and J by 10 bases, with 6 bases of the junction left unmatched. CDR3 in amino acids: CASSSGQGGKLFF. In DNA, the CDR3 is TGTGCCAGCAGCTCGGGACAGGGAGGAAAACTGTTTTTT.

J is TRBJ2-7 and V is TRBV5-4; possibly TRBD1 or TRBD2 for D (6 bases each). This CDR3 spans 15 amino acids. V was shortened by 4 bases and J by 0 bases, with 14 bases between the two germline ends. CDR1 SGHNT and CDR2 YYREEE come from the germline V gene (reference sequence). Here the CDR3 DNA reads TGTGCCAGCAGCGGTATGACGGGGGCCTCCTACGAGCAGTACTTC. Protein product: CASSGMTGASYEQYF.

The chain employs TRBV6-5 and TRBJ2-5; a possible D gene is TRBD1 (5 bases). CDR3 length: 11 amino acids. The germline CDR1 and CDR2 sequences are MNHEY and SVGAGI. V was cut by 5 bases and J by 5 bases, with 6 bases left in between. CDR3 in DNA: TGTGCCAGCAGTGGGGCGGAGACCCAGTACTTC. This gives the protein CASSGAETQYF.

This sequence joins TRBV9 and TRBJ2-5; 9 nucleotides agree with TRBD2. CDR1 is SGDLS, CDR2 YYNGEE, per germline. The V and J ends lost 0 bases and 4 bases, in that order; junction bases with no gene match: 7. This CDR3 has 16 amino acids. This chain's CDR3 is CASSVAAGGPGETQYF. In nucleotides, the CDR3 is TGTGCCAGCAGCGTAGCTGCGGGAGGGCCGGGAGAGACCCAGTACTTC. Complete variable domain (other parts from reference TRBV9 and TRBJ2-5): DSGVTQTPKHLITATGQRVTLRCSPRSGDLSVYWYQQSLDQGLQFLIQYYNGEERAKGNILERFSAQQFPDLHSELNLSSLELGDSALYFCASSVAAGGPGETQYFGPGTRLLVL.

As DNA, the CDR3 is TGTGCCAGCAGCTTAGTGATCGGGGAGACCCAGTACTTC. Translating it yields CASSLVIGETQYF. This chain connects TRBV7-6 to TRBJ2-5; D is uncertain. With 1 base removed from V and 5 bases from J, the gap between germline ends came to 8 bases. This CDR3 has 13 residues. Looked up from germline, CDR1 is SGHVS and CDR2 is FNYEAQ.

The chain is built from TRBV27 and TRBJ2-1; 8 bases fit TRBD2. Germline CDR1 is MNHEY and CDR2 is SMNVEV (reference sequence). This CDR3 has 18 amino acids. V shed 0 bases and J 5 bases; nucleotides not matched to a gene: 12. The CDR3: CASSLSNSGGRYHNEQFF. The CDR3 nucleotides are TGTGCCAGCAGTTTATCTAACTCGGGCGGGAGGTATCACAATGAGCAGTTCTTC.

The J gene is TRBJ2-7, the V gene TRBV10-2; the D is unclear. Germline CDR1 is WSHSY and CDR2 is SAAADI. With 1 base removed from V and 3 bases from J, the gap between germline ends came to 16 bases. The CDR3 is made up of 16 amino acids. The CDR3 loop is CASSEFPGLQHYEQYF. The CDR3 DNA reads TGCGCCAGCAGTGAGTTCCCGGGCCTCCAACACTACGAGCAGTACTTC.